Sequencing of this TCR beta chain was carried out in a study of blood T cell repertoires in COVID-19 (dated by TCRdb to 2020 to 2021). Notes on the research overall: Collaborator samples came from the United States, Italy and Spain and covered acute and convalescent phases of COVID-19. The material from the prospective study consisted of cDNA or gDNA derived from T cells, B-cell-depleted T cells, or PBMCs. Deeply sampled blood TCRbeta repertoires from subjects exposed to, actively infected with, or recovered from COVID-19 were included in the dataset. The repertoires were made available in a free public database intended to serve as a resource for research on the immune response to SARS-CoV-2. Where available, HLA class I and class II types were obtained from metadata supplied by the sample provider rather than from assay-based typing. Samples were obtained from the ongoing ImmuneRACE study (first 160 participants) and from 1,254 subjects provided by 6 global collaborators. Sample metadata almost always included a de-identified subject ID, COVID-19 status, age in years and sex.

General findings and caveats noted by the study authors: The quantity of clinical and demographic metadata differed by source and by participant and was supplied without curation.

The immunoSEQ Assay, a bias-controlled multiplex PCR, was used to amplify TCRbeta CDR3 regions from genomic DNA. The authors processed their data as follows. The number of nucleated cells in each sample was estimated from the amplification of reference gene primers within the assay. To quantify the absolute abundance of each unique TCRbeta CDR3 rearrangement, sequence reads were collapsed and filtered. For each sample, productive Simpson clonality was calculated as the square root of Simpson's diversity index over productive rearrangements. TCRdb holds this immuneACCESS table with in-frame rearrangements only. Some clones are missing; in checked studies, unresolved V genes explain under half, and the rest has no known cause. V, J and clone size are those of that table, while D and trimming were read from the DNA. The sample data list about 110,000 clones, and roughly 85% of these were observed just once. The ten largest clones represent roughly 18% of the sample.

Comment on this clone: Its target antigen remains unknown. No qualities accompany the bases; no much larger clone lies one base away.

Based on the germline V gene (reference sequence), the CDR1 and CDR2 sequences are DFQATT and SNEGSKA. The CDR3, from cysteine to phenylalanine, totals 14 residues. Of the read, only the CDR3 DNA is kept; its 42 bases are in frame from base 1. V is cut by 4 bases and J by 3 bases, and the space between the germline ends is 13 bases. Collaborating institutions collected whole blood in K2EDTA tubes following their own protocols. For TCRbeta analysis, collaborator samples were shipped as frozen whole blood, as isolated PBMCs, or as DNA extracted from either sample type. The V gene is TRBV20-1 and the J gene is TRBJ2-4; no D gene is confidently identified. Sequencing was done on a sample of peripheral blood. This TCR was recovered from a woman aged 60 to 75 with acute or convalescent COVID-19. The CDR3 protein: CSATDIRSKNIQYF. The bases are TGCAGTGCTACTGACATACGCAGCAAAAACATTCAGTACTTC.